The TCR beta chain under discussion was sequenced for a study of T cell repertoires in cytomegalovirus infection. Study-wide context: Researchers turned to recently identified HLA-C-restricted CMV epitopes as well as well-studied HLA-B-restricted ones. Matching HLA type and CMV infection were both indicated by public TCR beta signatures. Study results and limitations: The response measured ex vivo was dominated by TCR beta clonotypes (HLA-C-restricted and CMV-specific).

This clonotype was found a few times. Its antigen is unidentified. Germline lookup yields CDR1 SEHNR and CDR2 FQNEAQ (reference sequence). CDR3 length: 15 amino acids. Trimming removed 1 base from V and 10 bases from J, with 17 bases in between. TCRdb re-called the reads with MiXCR, one entry per CDR3 protein. The sample has some 500,000 distinct CDR3 sequences; roughly a third are singletons. The clonotype originates from a human donor in good health (CMV status not recorded). Some clones in this sample may be carry-over from other donors' samples. The V gene is TRBV7-9, the J gene TRBJ2-1, with D perhaps matching TRBD2 (8 bases). The specimen was cultured PBMCs, collected from culture after CMV antigen stimulation. The CDR3 is CASSLVAGQSREQFF. CDR3 nucleotide sequence: TGTGCCAGCAGCTTAGTAGCGGGACAGTCTAGGGAGCAGTTCTTC.